This T cell receptor beta chain was recovered during a study of T cell repertoires in cytomegalovirus infection. This clonotype has at least ten counts. TCRdb passed the reads through MiXCR, listing each CDR3 protein once. The sample holds 97,000 or so distinct CDR3 sequences, approximately 15% seen once. What was sequenced was PBMCs. The sequence was obtained from a human donor in good health (CMV status not recorded). Some clones in this sample may be carry-over from other donors' samples.

CDR3 DNA: TGTGCCAGCAAGGCGACCGCGAGGGGCGAGCAGTACTTC. It specifies CASKATARGEQYF. V gene TRBV12-3 or TRBV12-4 combines with J gene TRBJ2-7; possibly TRBD1 or TRBD2 for D (5 bases each). This CDR3 is 13 amino acids long. V gave up 7 bases and J gave up 6 bases, with 16 bases separating them.